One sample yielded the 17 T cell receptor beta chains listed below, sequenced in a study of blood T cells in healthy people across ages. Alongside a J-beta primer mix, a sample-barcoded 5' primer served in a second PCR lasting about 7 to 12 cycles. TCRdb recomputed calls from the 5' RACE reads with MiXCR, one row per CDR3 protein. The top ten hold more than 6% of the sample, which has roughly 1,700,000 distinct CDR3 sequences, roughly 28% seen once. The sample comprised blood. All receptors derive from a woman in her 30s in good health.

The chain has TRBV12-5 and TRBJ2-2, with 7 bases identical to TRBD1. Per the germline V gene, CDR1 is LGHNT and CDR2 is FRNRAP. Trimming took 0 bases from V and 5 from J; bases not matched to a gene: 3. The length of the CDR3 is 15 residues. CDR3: CASGLVQGETGELFF. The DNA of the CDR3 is TGTGCTAGTGGTTTGGTTCAGGGGGAAACCGGGGAGCTGTTTTTT.

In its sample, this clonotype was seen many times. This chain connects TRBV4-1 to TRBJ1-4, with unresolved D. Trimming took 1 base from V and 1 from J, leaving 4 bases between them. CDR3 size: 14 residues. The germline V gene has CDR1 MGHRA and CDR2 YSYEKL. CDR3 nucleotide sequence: TGCGCCAGCAGCCAAGGGCTAACTAATGAAAAACTGTTTTTT. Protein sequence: CASSQGLTNEKLFF.

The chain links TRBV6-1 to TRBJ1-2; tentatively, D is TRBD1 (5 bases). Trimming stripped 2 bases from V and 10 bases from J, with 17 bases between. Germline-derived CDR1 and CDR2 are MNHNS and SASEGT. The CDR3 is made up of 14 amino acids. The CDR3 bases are TGTGCCAGCAGTGAATTTCTGGGGCGCGATTCCTACACCTTC. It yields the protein CASSEFLGRDSYTF.

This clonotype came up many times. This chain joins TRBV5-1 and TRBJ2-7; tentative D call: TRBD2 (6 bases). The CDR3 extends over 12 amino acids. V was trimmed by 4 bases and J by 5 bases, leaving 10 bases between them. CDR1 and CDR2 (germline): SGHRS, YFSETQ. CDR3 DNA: TGCGCCAGCAGCCGGGCGGGGAACGAGCAGTACTTC. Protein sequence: CASSRAGNEQYF.

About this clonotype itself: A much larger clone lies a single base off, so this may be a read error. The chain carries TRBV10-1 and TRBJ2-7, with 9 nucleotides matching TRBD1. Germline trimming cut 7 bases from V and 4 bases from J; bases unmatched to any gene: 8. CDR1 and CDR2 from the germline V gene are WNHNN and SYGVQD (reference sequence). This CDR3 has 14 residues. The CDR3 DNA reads TGCGCCAGCATAAAACAGGGGGCGCAATACGAGCAGTACGTC. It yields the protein CASIKQGAQYEQYV.

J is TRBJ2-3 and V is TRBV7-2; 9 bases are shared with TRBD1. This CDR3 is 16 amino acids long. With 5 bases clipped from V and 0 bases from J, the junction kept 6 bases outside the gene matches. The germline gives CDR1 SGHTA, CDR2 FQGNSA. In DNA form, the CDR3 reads TGTGCCAGCAGCCCTACAGGGGGCCTTAGCACAGATACGCAGTATTTT. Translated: CASSPTGGLSTDTQYF.

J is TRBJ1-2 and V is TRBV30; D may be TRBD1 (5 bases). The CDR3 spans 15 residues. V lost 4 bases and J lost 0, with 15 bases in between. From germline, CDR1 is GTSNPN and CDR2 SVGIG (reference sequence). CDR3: CAWKGTSQANYGYTF. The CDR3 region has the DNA TGTGCCTGGAAAGGGACCTCTCAAGCTAACTATGGCTACACCTTC.

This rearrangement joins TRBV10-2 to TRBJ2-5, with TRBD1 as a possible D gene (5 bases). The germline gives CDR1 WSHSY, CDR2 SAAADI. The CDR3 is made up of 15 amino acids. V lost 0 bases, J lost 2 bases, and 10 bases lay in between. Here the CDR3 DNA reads TGCGCCAGCAGTGAGTCCGCAGGGATGCAAGAGACCCAGTACTTC. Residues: CASSESAGMQETQYF.

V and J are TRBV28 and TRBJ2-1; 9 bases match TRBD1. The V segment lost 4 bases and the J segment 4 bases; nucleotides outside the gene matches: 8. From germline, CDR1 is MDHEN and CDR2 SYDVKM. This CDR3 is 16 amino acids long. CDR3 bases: TGTGCCAGCAGTTCGCTGACAGGGGGGACTTACAATGAGCAGTTCTTC. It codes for CASSSLTGGTYNEQFF.

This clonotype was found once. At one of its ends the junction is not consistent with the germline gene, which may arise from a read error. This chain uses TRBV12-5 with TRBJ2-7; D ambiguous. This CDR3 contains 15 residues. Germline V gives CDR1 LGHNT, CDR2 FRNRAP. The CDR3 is CASGLVARRAYEQYF. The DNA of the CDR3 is TGCGCTAGTGGTTTGGTAGCTCGGCGAGCCTACGAGCAGTACTTC.

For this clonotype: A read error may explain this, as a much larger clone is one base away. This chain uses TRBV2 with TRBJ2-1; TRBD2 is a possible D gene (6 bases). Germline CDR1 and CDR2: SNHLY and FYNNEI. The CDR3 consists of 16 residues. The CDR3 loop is CVSSGLASVNGNEQFF. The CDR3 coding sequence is TGTGTCAGCAGTGGGTTAGCTAGCGTCAACGGCAATGAGCAGTTCTTC.

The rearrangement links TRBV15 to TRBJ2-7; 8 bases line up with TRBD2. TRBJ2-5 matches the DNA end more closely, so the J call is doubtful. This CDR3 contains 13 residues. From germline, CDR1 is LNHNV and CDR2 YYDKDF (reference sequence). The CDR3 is CATRGLVQETQYF. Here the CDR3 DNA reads TGTGCCACCAGGGGACTAGTCCAAGAGACCCAGTACTTC.

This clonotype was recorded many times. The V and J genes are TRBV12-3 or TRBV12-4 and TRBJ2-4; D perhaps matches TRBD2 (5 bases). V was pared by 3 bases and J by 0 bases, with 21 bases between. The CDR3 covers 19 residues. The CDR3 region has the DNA TGTGCCAGCAGTTTGGACCCCGCAACAAACGGGGTAGCCAAAAACATTCAGTACTTC. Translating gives CASSLDPATNGVAKNIQYF.

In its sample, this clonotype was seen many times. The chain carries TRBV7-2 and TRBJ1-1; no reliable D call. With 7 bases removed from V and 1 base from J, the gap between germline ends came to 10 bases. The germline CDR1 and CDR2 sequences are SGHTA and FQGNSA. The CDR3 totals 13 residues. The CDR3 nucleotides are TGTGCCAGCACCCTCTCGACGAACACTGAAGCTTTCTTT. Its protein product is CASTLSTNTEAFF.

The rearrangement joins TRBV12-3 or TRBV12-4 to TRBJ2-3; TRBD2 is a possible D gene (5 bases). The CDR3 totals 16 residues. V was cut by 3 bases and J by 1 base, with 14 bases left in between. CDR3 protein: CASSFLSGSGTDTQYF. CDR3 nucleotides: TGTGCCAGCAGTTTTCTATCGGGGAGCGGCACAGATACGCAGTATTTT.

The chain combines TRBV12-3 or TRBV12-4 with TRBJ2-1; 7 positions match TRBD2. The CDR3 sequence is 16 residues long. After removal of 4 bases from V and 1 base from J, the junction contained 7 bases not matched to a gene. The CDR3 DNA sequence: TGTGCCAGCAGTTCGAGCGGGACCCTATCCTACAATGAGCAGTTCTTC. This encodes CASSSSGTLSYNEQFF.

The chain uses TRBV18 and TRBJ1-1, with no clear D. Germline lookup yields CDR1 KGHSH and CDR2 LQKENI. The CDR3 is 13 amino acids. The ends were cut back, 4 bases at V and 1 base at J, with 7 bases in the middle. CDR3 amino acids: CASSRESNTEAFF. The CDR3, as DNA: TGTGCCAGCTCACGAGAGTCGAACACTGAAGCTTTCTTT.